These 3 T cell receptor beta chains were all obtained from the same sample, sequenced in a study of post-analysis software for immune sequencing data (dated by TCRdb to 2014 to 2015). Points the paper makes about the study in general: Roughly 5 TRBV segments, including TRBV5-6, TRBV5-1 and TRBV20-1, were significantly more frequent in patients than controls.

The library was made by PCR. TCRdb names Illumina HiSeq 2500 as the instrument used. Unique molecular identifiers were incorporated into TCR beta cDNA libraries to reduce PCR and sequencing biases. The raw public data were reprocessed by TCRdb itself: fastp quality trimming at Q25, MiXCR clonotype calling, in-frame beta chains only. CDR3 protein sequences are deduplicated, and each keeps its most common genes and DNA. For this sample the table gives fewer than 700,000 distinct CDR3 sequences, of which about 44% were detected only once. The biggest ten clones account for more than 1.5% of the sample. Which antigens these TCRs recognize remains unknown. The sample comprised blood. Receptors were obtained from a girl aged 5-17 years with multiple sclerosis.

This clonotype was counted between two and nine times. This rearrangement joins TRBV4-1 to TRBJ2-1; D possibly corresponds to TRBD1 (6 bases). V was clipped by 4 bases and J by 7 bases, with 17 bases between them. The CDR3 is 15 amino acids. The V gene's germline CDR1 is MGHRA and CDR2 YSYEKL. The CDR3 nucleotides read TGCGCCAGCAGCCGAAGTCAAGGGGGATGGAATGAGCAGTTCTTC. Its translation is CASSRSQGGWNEQFF.

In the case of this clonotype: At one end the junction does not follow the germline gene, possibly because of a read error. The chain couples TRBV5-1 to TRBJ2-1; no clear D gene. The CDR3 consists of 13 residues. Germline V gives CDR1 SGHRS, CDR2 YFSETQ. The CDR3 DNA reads TGCGCCAGCAGCCCGTCATCCTCCAATGAGCAGTTCTTC. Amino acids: CASSPSSSNEQFF.

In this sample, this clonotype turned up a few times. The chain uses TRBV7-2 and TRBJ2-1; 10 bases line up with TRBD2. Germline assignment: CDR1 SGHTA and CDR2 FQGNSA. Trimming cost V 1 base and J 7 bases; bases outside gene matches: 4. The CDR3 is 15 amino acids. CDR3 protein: CASSLGSGRFNEQFF. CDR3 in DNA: TGTGCCAGCAGCTTAGGTAGCGGGAGGTTTAATGAGCAGTTCTTC. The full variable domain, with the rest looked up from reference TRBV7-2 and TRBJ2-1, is GAGVSQSPSNKVTEKGKDVELRCDPISGHTALYWYRQSLGQGLEFLIYFQGNSAPDKSGLPSDRFSAERTGGSVSTLTIQRTQQEDSAVYLCASSLGSGRFNEQFFGPGTRLTVL.